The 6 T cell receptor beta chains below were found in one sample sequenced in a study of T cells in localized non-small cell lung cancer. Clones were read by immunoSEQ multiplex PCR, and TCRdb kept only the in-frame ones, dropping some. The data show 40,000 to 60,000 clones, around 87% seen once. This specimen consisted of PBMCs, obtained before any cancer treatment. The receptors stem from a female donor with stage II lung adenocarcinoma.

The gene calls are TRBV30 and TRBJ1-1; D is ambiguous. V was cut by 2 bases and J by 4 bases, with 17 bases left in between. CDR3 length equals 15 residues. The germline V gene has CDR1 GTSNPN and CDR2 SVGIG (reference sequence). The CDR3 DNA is TGTGCCTGGAGTCTGCGCGCCAGTAGCGGCACTGAAGCTTTCTTT. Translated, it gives CAWSLRASSGTEAFF.

The CDR3 DNA reads as TGTGCCAGCAGCTCTGGACAGCTAGCGGGGAGCACAGATACGCAGTATTTT. This encodes CASSSGQLAGSTDTQYF. The V and J genes are TRBV5-5 and TRBJ2-3; 9 positions match TRBD2. J gave up 0 bases and V 3 bases, and 8 bases lay outside the gene matches. The CDR3 contains 17 residues. The V gene's germline CDR1 is SGHKS and CDR2 YYEKEE (reference sequence).

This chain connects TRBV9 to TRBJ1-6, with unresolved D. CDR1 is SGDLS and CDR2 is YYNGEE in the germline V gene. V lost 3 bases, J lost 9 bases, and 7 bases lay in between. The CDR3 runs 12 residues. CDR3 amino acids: CASSGDGSPLHF. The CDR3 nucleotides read TGTGCCAGCAGCGGGGATGGTTCACCCCTCCACTTT.

CDR3 amino acids: CASSLPPGTQYF. The DNA of the CDR3 is TGTGCCAGCAGCTTACCCCCCGGTACGCAGTATTTT. V usage is TRBV11-2 and J usage is TRBJ2-3, with D hard to call. The CDR3 covers 12 residues. The germline V gene has CDR1 SGHAT and CDR2 FQNNGV. The V gene lost 2 bases and the J gene lost 8 bases, with 8 bases spanning the gap. The whole variable domain, remainder taken from reference TRBV11-2 and TRBJ2-3, is EAGVAQSPRYKIIEKRQSVAFWCNPISGHATLYWYQQILGQGPKLLIQFQNNGVVDDSQLPKDRFSAERLKGVDSTLKIQPAKLEDSAVYLCASSLPPGTQYFGPGTRLTVL.

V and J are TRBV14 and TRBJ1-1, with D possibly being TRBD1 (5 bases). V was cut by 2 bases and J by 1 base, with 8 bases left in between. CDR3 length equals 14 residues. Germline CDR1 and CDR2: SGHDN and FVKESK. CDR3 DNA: TGTGCCAGCAGCCAATTCGACAGGAACACTGAAGCTTTCTTT. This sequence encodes CASSQFDRNTEAFF.

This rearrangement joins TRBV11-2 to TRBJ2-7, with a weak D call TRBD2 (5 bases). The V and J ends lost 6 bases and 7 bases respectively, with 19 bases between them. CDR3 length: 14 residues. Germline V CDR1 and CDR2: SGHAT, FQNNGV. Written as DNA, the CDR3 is TGTGCCAGCAGGGAACTAGAGCCCTCGAGAGAGCAGTACTTC. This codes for CASRELEPSREQYF.